Following are 14 T cell receptor beta chains from one sample sequenced in a study of T cells in localized non-small cell lung cancer. Using immunoSEQ multiplex PCR, the repertoire was profiled, and TCRdb retains in-frame clones only, with some absent. The data show some 36,000 clones, 80% to 90% seen once. The sequencing used peripheral blood mononuclear cells, collected before any cancer treatment. These receptors came from an older male donor with stage II lung adenocarcinoma.

The chain carries TRBV4-1 and TRBJ2-1, with no clear D. With 4 bases removed from V and 0 bases from J, the gap between germline ends came to 10 bases. The CDR3 consists of 15 residues. Germline CDR1 and CDR2: MGHRA and YSYEKL. CDR3 sequence: CASSLGQSSYNEQFF. CDR3 sequence (DNA): TGCGCCAGCAGCCTAGGGCAGAGCTCCTACAATGAGCAGTTCTTC.

The rearrangement joins TRBV13 to TRBJ1-2; D gene unclear. This CDR3 spans 14 amino acids. In germline, CDR1 is PRHDT, CDR2 FYEKMQ (reference sequence). V was pared by 3 bases and J by 6 bases, with 14 bases between. This chain's CDR3 is CASSLGQFDNGYTF. The CDR3 DNA sequence: TGTGCCAGCAGCTTGGGTCAGTTCGACAATGGCTACACCTTC. Looking up the rest from reference TRBV13 and TRBJ1-2 gives the full variable domain: AAGVIQSPRHLIKEKRETATLKCYPIPRHDTVYWYQQGPGQDPQFLISFYEKMQSDKGSIPDRFSAQQFSDYHSELNMSSLELGDSALYFCASSLGQFDNGYTFGSGTRLTVV.

The gene calls are TRBV5-1 and TRBJ2-3; TRBD1 is a possible D gene (6 bases). V lost 0 bases and J lost 2, with 7 bases in between. Per the germline V gene, CDR1 is SGHRS and CDR2 is YFSETQ. This CDR3 comprises 14 residues. CDR3 nucleotides: TGCGCCAGCAGCTTGGACAGGGCCACAGATACGCAGTATTTT. It translates to CASSLDRATDTQYF.

The V gene is TRBV27, the J gene TRBJ1-1, with 9 nucleotides matching TRBD1. V lost 4 bases and J lost 10; bases outside the gene matches: 7. CDR3 size: 13 residues. Germline-derived CDR1 and CDR2 are MNHEY and SMNVEV (reference sequence). In nucleotides, the CDR3 is TGTGCCAGCAGTTGGAGACAGGGGGATTCAGCTTTCTTT. Translating it yields CASSWRQGDSAFF.

The chain uses TRBV7-2 and TRBJ2-1, with no clear D. Trimming pared 1 base from V and 9 bases from J, leaving 10 bases between. CDR1 and CDR2 from the germline V gene are SGHTA and FQGNSA. This CDR3 has 13 residues. The CDR3: CASSLESAAEQFF. The CDR3 region has the DNA TGTGCCAGCAGCTTAGAATCTGCGGCTGAGCAGTTCTTC.

The chain combines TRBV7-9 with TRBJ2-7; D unclear. The germline V gene has CDR1 SEHNR and CDR2 FQNEAQ (reference sequence). The CDR3 consists of 15 residues. The V end was cut by 2 bases, the J end by 5 bases, with 16 bases between. CDR3 amino acids: CASSLLGYPEDEQYF. CDR3 nucleotides: TGTGCCAGCAGCTTATTGGGGTACCCCGAAGACGAGCAGTACTTC.

V is TRBV11-2 and J is TRBJ1-4; possibly TRBD1 for D (6 bases). This CDR3 contains 14 residues. Per germline, CDR1 SGHAT and CDR2 FQNNGV. V lost 5 bases to trimming and J lost 6 bases, with 13 bases between them. The CDR3 DNA reads TGTGCCAGCAGCCCAGGGGTCAGGGATGAAAAACTGTTTTTT. It specifies CASSPGVRDEKLFF.

V usage is TRBV5-1 and J usage is TRBJ2-3; the match to TRBD2 covers 12 bases. The germline V gene has CDR1 SGHRS and CDR2 YFSETQ. This CDR3 is 17 amino acids long. The junction had 6 bases not matched to a gene; V was cut back by 2 bases and J by 2 bases. The CDR3 coding sequence is TGCGCCAGCAGCTTTCCTCTAGCGGGAGGGCCCACAGATACGCAGTATTTT. Its protein product is CASSFPLAGGPTDTQYF.

The chain's CDR3 is CASSYGRTNTEAFF. CDR3 DNA sequence: TGTGCCAGCAGTTACGGGCGAACAAACACTGAAGCTTTCTTT. This chain uses TRBV6-6 with TRBJ1-1; D is uncertain. Deletions cut 2 bases from V and 2 bases from J, with 9 bases between. From germline, CDR1 is MNHNY and CDR2 SVGAGI (reference sequence). This CDR3 comprises 14 residues.

The chain carries TRBV6-1 and TRBJ1-2; 8 nucleotides match TRBD1. Losses at the gene ends were 2 bases for V and 10 bases for J; bases not matched to a gene: 9. CDR3 size: 14 residues. Germline assignment: CDR1 MNHNS and CDR2 SASEGT. CDR3 nucleotide sequence: TGTGCCAGCAGTGAACGGACAGGGATTGGAAACTACACCTTC. Residues: CASSERTGIGNYTF.

The chain couples TRBV7-8 to TRBJ2-5, with D perhaps matching TRBD1 (6 bases). The V gene lost 0 bases and the J gene lost 5 bases, with 19 bases spanning the gap. CDR1 and CDR2 from the germline V gene are SGHVS and FQNEAQ. This CDR3 has 17 residues. CDR3 protein: CASSLAGGSGLRETQYF. The CDR3 region has the DNA TGTGCCAGCAGCTTAGCTGGGGGCAGCGGCCTCCGCGAGACCCAGTACTTC.

The chain has TRBV9 and TRBJ1-6, with D maybe TRBD1 (5 bases). The CDR3 contains 16 residues. The V and J ends lost 2 bases and 7 bases respectively, with 16 bases between them. CDR1 and CDR2 from the germline V gene are SGDLS and YYNGEE. The CDR3 loop is CASSVGVGTENSPLHF. The DNA of the CDR3 is TGTGCCAGCAGCGTGGGGGTCGGGACCGAGAATTCACCCCTCCACTTT.

This chain joins TRBV19 and TRBJ1-2, with 7 nucleotides matching TRBD1. The CDR3 length is 17 residues. Losses at the gene ends were 5 bases for V and 1 base for J; bases not matched to a gene: 13. Germline V gene data show CDR1 as LNHDA and CDR2 as SQIVND (reference sequence). This CDR3 reads CASSEGGTGAVNYGYTF. The CDR3 bases are TGTGCCAGTAGTGAGGGGGGTACAGGGGCAGTTAACTATGGCTACACCTTC.

This clone was detected only once. The chain is built from TRBV11-2 and TRBJ1-5; D is possibly TRBD1 (5 bases). The CDR3 covers 15 residues. Germline values: CDR1 SGHAT, CDR2 FQNNGV. V lost 1 base, J lost 2 bases, and 9 bases lay in between. The CDR3 DNA reads TGTGCCAGCAGCTTAGTAGCGGGGGGCAATCAGCCCCAGCATTTT. This sequence encodes CASSLVAGGNQPQHF.